This TCR beta chain comes out of a study of T cell responses to AZD1222 COVID-19 vaccine. General study points: CD4 TCRs linked to vaccination spanned spike, dominating at 160-218 and 743-854. Donors were largely white British and mainly female; clonal diversity was possibly underestimated.

Assay used: immunoSEQ multiplex PCR; TCRdb lists only in-frame clones, some missing. The table records roughly 140,000 clones, 85% to 90% of them present only once. This CDR3 comprises 14 residues. CDR1 is SGDLS and CDR2 is YYNGEE in the germline V gene. V trimming: 4 bases; J trimming: 5 bases; junction bases outside the gene matches: 4. Points on this clone: The antigen is undetermined.

This clonotype was obtained from an adult who received the AZD1222 COVID-19 vaccine. The sample in question was peripheral blood, obtained 28 days after the second AZD1222 dose. V gene TRBV9 combines with J gene TRBJ1-4; TRBD1 aligns across 8 bases. The CDR3: CASSPTGGNEKLFF. Here the CDR3 DNA reads TGTGCCAGCAGCCCCACAGGGGGAAATGAAAAACTGTTTTTT.